This TCR beta chain was captured by sequencing in a study of response to subunit inactivated influenza vaccine. Whole-study results and caveats: Authors suggested few new T cells are recruited by each seasonal influenza vaccination.

In TCRdb, the RT-PCR reads were re-called with MiXCR into one record per CDR3 protein. The sample includes about 520,000 distinct CDR3 sequences, approximately 6.9% of them seen just once. This clonotype was detected a few times. Its cognate antigen is unknown. Material: PBMCs from blood, obtained less than 25 months after vaccination. This TCR was sampled from a man between 50 and 75 years old who received an inactivated influenza vaccine.

CDR3 sequence reads: CASRSSGGAVNEQFF. For the CDR3, the DNA is TGCGCCAGCAGGTCAAGCGGGGGGGCGGTGAATGAGCAGTTCTTC. The chain uses TRBV5-1 and TRBJ2-1; 10 bases agree with TRBD2. V lost 5 bases to trimming and J lost 7 bases; unmatched junction nucleotides: 9. The CDR3 sequence is 15 residues long. Germline CDR1 SGHRS, CDR2 YFSETQ.